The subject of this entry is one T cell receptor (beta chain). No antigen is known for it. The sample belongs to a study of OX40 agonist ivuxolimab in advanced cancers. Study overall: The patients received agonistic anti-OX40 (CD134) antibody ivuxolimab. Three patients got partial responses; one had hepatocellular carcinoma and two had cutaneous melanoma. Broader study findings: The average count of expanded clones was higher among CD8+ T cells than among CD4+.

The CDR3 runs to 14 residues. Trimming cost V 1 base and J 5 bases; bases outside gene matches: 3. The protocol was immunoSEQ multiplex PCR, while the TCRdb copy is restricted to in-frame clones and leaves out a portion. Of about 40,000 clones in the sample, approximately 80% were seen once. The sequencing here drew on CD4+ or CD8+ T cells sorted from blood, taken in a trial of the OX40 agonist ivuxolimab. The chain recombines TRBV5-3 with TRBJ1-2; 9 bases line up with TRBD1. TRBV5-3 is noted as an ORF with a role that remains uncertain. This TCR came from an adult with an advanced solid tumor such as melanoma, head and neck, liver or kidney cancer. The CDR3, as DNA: TGTGCCAGAAGCTTGAATGGACAGGGGTATGGCTACACCTTC. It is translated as CARSLNGQGYGYTF.